The 12 T cell receptor beta chains below all came from one sample that was sequenced in a study of T cells in Graves' hyperthyroidism and ophthalmopathy. There were TCR beta CDR3 regions amplified from RNA transcripts. TCR CDR3 underwent first-round RT-PCR with the HTBI primer set. TCRdb fed the multiplex PCR reads into MiXCR, producing one record per CDR3 protein. This sample carries hundreds of thousands of distinct CDR3 sequences, 12% to 15% of them seen once, and the ten largest clones take approximately 13%. Sequenced material: blood. The receptors originated from a middle-aged woman with Graves' hyperthyroidism.

This clonotype was recorded a few times. This clone may be a read error of a much larger clone one base away. The chain is built from TRBV7-2 and TRBJ2-5; D is perhaps TRBD1 or TRBD2 (5 bases each). V lost 7 bases and J lost 13, with 25 bases in between. CDR1 and CDR2 (germline): SGHTA, FQGNSA. CDR3 length: 14 residues. CDR3 region: CASNARGAGNQRYF. The CDR3 nucleotides are TGTGCCAGCAACGCTAGAGGGGCCGGGAACCAAAGGTACTTC.

The chain joins TRBV30 to TRBJ1-3, with D perhaps matching TRBD1 (5 bases). This CDR3 has 15 amino acids. With 2 bases removed from V and 0 bases from J, the gap between germline ends came to 11 bases. From germline, CDR1 is GTSNPN and CDR2 SVGIG (reference sequence). The CDR3 bases are TGTGCCTGGAGTTCCGGGACTCTCTCTGGAAACACCATATATTTT. This codes for CAWSSGTLSGNTIYF.

This clonotype was recorded at least ten times. V is TRBV20-1 and J is TRBJ2-6; the D call may be TRBD1 or TRBD2 (5 bases each). Germline values: CDR1 DFQATT, CDR2 SNEGSKA (reference sequence). Trimming removed 4 bases from V and 0 bases from J, with 13 bases in between. The CDR3 loop spans 16 amino acids. The CDR3, as DNA: TGCAGTGCTAAGGGACCTCAAGGCTCTGGGGCCAACGTCCTGACTTTC. It specifies CSAKGPQGSGANVLTF.

Many counts were recorded for this clonotype. The chain combines TRBV2 with TRBJ2-5, with 8 bases that match TRBD2. Germline CDR1 and CDR2: SNHLY and FYNNEI. The CDR3 contains 15 residues. The V gene end was trimmed by 4 bases and the J gene end by 5 bases; junction bases not matched to a gene: 9. The CDR3 bases are TGTGCCAGCAGTGCCCCCCCGGGACTAGTGGAGACCCAGTACTTC. Translated, it gives CASSAPPGLVETQYF.

The gene calls are TRBV28 and TRBJ1-2; weak D call: TRBD1 (5 bases). There are 15 residues in the CDR3. CDR1 is MDHEN and CDR2 is SYDVKM in the germline V gene. The germline V and J ends were trimmed by 2 bases and 4 bases, with 14 bases remaining between them. The chain's CDR3 is CASSLEWGFGYGYTF. The CDR3 DNA is TGTGCCAGCAGTTTAGAATGGGGGTTTGGCTATGGCTACACCTTC.

This clonotype was seen repeatedly, ten times or more. The rearrangement joins TRBV29-1 to TRBJ2-5; 7 bases map to TRBD1. The CDR3 extends over 13 amino acids. Germline CDR1 is SQVTM and CDR2 is ANQGSEA. The J segment lost 2 bases and the V segment lost 7 bases, leaving 7 bases of the junction unmatched. This CDR3 reads CSAHRGTQETQYF. The CDR3 DNA is TGCAGCGCCCACAGGGGAACTCAAGAGACCCAGTACTTC.

This clonotype was observed at least ten times. The V and J genes are TRBV28 and TRBJ2-7; 12 bases fit TRBD2. The CDR3 has 15 amino acids. With V trimmed by 2 bases and J by 6 bases, 5 bases remained unmatched. Germline loops: CDR1 MDHEN, CDR2 SYDVKM. Written as DNA, the CDR3 is TGTGCCAGCAGTTTAGGGCTAGCGGGAGGGGTCGAGCAGTACTTC. Encoded protein: CASSLGLAGGVEQYF.

The chain couples TRBV27 to TRBJ2-1; no clear D gene. Germline V lookup: CDR1 MNHEY, CDR2 SMNVEV (reference sequence). This CDR3 comprises 12 residues. Trimming stripped 6 bases from V and 1 base from J, with 4 bases between. CDR3 amino acids: CASRPSYNEQFF. CDR3 coding DNA: TGTGCCAGCAGGCCTTCCTACAATGAGCAGTTCTTC.

This clonotype was found a few times. The chain joins TRBV14 to TRBJ1-4; D might be TRBD1 (6 bases). Deletions cut 5 bases from V and 3 bases from J, with 19 bases between. Germline CDR1 SGHDN, CDR2 FVKESK. The CDR3 extends over 17 amino acids. DNA of the CDR3: TGTGCCAGCAGCGTCGGATCGTTCAGGGGCTCTAATGAAAAACTGTTTTTT. Translated, it gives CASSVGSFRGSNEKLFF.

CDR3 bases: TGTGCCAGCTCACCCTACAAAGCGGCAGGGGTTAGCAATCAGCCCCAGCATTTT. Protein sequence: CASSPYKAAGVSNQPQHF. The V and J genes are TRBV18 and TRBJ1-5; D might be TRBD1 (6 bases). The CDR3 runs to 18 residues. The ends were cut back, 3 bases at V and 0 bases at J, with 18 bases in the middle. Looked up from germline, CDR1 is KGHSH and CDR2 is LQKENI.

This clonotype was observed a handful of times. This chain uses TRBV11-2 with TRBJ1-2; the match to TRBD1 covers 8 bases. Trimming removed 5 bases from V and 4 bases from J; junction bases left unmatched: 12. The CDR3 is 16 residues long. In germline, CDR1 is SGHAT, CDR2 FQNNGV. CDR3 amino acids: CASSPYHGQGGYGYTF. Here the CDR3 DNA reads TGTGCCAGCAGCCCTTACCACGGACAGGGCGGCTATGGCTACACCTTC.

The chain joins TRBV12-3 or TRBV12-4 to TRBJ2-1; possibly TRBD2 for D (7 bases). The CDR3 is made up of 14 amino acids. Trimming stripped 8 bases from V and 7 bases from J, with 18 bases between. The CDR3 sequence is CASRGAPGSNEQFF. CDR3 coding DNA: TGTGCCAGCCGGGGGGCGCCAGGGTCTAATGAGCAGTTCTTC.